The text below deals with one TCR beta chain. Antigen specificity is unknown. The same CDR3 can be traced to other DNA sequences in this sample. The sample comes from a study of T cell responses to AZD1222 COVID-19 vaccine. Across the whole study: Second-dose intervals near 4 or 12 weeks were combined. Study conclusions and caveats: With dominance at 160-218 and 743-854, vaccine-associated CD4 TCRs spanned spike. Donors were mostly white British, more females; clonal diversity possibly underestimated. It was only a handful of AZD1222 recipients who were seropositive at baseline.

This CDR3 spans 14 amino acids. With 3 bases clipped from V and 2 bases from J, the junction kept 1 base outside the gene matches. The germline gives CDR1 LGHDT, CDR2 YNNKEL (reference sequence). Here immunoSEQ multiplex PCR was the method, and the copy in TCRdb shows in-frame clones only, minus some. Among some 190,000 clones, around 92% were seen once, and the ten largest hold approximately 1.5%. The clonotype originates from an adult in good health. Sequenced here: peripheral blood, sampled on day 0 of AZD1222 vaccination. This rearrangement joins TRBV3-1 (or the pseudogene TRBV3-2) to TRBJ2-5; TRBD2 agrees at 9 bases. The CDR3 sequence: CASSQAGGQETQYF. The CDR3, as DNA: TGTGCCAGCAGCCAGGCGGGGGGGCAAGAGACCCAGTACTTC.